This entry lists 2 T cell receptor beta chains sequenced from one sample in a study of cytomegalovirus exposure and HLA in healthy donors. Profiling relied on immunoSEQ multiplex PCR, and the TCRdb table lists in-frame clones only, not all of them. The sample has fewer than 250,000 clones, around four fifths seen once; the top ten hold 5.5% to 6.5%. The sample consisted of PBMCs. The receptors here all came from a woman between 18 and 29 years old in good health and CMV-seronegative.

The V and J genes are TRBV2 and TRBJ2-7; D could derive from TRBD1 or TRBD2 (5 bases each). CDR3 length: 15 amino acids. CDR1 is SNHLY and CDR2 is FYNNEI in the germline V gene. V shed 4 bases and J shed 6 bases, with 19 bases lying between them. In DNA, the CDR3 is TGTGCCAGCAGTGCCACGGGACGTCGGAAGGGCGAGCAGTACTTC. It encodes CASSATGRRKGEQYF.

The J gene is TRBJ2-5, the V gene TRBV18; D ambiguous. Germline V gives CDR1 KGHSH, CDR2 LQKENI. CDR3 length equals 14 residues. V shed 1 base and J shed 2 bases, with 8 bases lying between them. CDR3 bases: TGTGCCAGCTCACCACAGGTTGGGCAAGAGACCCAGTACTTC. The encoded protein is CASSPQVGQETQYF.